These 9 T cell receptor beta chains were sequenced from one sample in a study of human T cells and chemical hapten exposure. The time point here: patch test 1, 2 weeks after DPC sensitization. Treatment noted: therapeutic diphenylcyclopropenone sensitization with weekly scalp DPC. MiXCR was run by TCRdb on the RACE reads, yielding one entry per CDR3 protein. Here the sample spans about 380,000 distinct CDR3 sequences, approximately 4.4% being singletons. Specimen: whole blood, collected in connection with sensitization to the hapten diphenylcyclopropenone (DPC). Receptor source: a woman aged 50 to 60 with alopecia areata. Some clones in this sample may be carry-over from other donors' samples.

The chain recombines TRBV14 with TRBJ2-3, with D unclear. Germline assignment: CDR1 SGHDN and CDR2 FVKESK. Deletions cut 0 bases from V and 0 bases from J, with 10 bases between. The CDR3 is 16 residues long. CDR3 nucleotide sequence: TGTGCCAGCAGCCAAGAAAGCCTACCCAGCACAGATACGCAGTATTTT. Its translation: CASSQESLPSTDTQYF.

This sequence joins TRBV6-5 and TRBJ2-7, with a possible D match to TRBD2 (7 bases). Germline V gene lookup returns CDR1 MNHEY and CDR2 SVGAGI. CDR3 length: 12 amino acids. V was cut by 7 bases and J by 3 bases, with 10 bases left in between. CDR3 sequence reads: CASIGGHYEQYF. DNA for the CDR3: TGTGCCAGCATCGGGGGGCACTACGAGCAGTACTTC.

This clonotype was seen at least ten times. The V call is TRBV10-3, the J call TRBJ1-6; D not certain. Looked up from germline, CDR1 is ENHRY and CDR2 is SYGVKD. This CDR3 region has 14 residues. Trimming stripped 2 bases from V and 2 bases from J, with 4 bases between. Here the CDR3 DNA reads TGTGCCATCAGTGAGGCTCCCTATAATTCACCCCTCCACTTT. It yields the protein CAISEAPYNSPLHF.

This clonotype was counted only a few times. For the CDR3, the DNA is TGCAGTGCTAGACCTCAGGGATTACTTGAAGCTTTCTTT. Protein: CSARPQGLLEAFF. The V call is TRBV20-1, the J call TRBJ1-1, with D perhaps TRBD1 (5 bases). The CDR3 runs to 13 residues. In germline, CDR1 is DFQATT, CDR2 SNEGSKA (reference sequence). Between the trimmed V and J ends, which lost 2 bases and 7 bases, there was a span of 14 bases.

This clonotype was detected ten times or more. V gene TRBV7-8 combines with J gene TRBJ1-1; TRBD1 aligns across 7 bases. There are 15 residues in the CDR3. Germline CDR1 and CDR2: SGHVS and FQNEAQ. The V and J ends lost 3 bases and 0 bases, in that order; junction bases with no gene match: 4. The CDR3 region has the DNA TGTGCCAGCAGCTTTTCGGACAGGATGAACACTGAAGCTTTCTTT. It is translated as CASSFSDRMNTEAFF.

Comments on this clonotype: Since a much larger clone is just one base distant, this may be a read error. V usage is TRBV6-5 and J usage is TRBJ1-1, with 9 bases fitting TRBD1. In germline, CDR1 is MNHEY, CDR2 SVGAGI. The CDR3 covers 15 residues. The CDR3 protein is CASSSSDRGNAEAFF. CDR3 DNA sequence: TGTGCCAGCAGTTCCTCCGACAGGGGGAACGCTGAAGCTTTCTTT.

This clonotype was detected a few times. The rearrangement links TRBV2 to TRBJ2-6; the D gene is possibly TRBD1 (5 bases). Germline assignment: CDR1 SNHLY and CDR2 FYNNEI. The V end lost 2 bases, the J end lost 2 bases, and 10 bases lay between the germline ends. The CDR3 has 16 residues. The chain's CDR3 is CASSESGITGANVLTF. The CDR3 DNA sequence: TGTGCCAGCAGTGAATCAGGGATAACTGGGGCCAACGTCCTGACTTTC. The entire variable domain, with the rest obtained from reference TRBV2 and TRBJ2-6, is as follows: EPEVTQTPSHQVTQMGQEVILRCVPISNHLYFYWYRQILGQKVEFLVSFYNNEISEKSEIFDDQFSVERPDGSNFTLKIRSTKLEDSAMYFCASSESGITGANVLTFGAGSRLTVL.

V usage is TRBV12-3 or TRBV12-4 and J usage is TRBJ1-2, with D possibly being TRBD1 (5 bases). The CDR3 length is 13 residues. V was pared by 3 bases and J by 4 bases, with 9 bases between. The CDR3 here is CASSLPGTYGYTF. CDR3 bases: TGTGCCAGCAGTTTGCCAGGGACCTATGGCTACACCTTC.

The rearrangement links TRBV20-1 to TRBJ1-2; D possibly corresponds to TRBD1 (5 bases). The CDR3 extends over 12 amino acids. Trimming took 3 bases from V and 8 from J, leaving 13 bases between them. Per the germline V gene, CDR1 is DFQATT and CDR2 is SNEGSKA (reference sequence). The CDR3 loop is CSARGTPLGYTF. Written as DNA, the CDR3 is TGCAGTGCTAGGGGGACTCCCCTAGGCTACACCTTC.